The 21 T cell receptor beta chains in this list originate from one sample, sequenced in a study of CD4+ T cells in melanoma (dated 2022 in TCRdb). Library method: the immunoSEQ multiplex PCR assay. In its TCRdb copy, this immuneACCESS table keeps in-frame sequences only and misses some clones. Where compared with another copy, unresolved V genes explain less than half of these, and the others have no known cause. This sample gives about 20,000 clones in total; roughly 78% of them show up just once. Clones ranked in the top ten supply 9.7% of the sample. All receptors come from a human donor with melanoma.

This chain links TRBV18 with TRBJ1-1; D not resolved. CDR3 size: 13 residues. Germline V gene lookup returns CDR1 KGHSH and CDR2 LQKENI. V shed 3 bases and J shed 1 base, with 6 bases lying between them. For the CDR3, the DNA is TGTGCCAGCTCACCTTCCTCGAACACTGAAGCTTTCTTT. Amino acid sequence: CASSPSSNTEAFF.

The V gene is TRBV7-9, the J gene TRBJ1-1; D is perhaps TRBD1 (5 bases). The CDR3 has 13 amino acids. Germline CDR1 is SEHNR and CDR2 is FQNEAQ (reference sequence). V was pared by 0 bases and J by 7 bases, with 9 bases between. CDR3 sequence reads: CASSLAGANEAFF. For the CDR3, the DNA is TGTGCCAGCAGCTTAGCAGGGGCCAATGAAGCTTTCTTT. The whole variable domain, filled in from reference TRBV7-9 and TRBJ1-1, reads DTGVSQNPRHKITKRGQNVTFRCDPISEHNRLYWYRQTLGQGPEFLTYFQNEAQLEKSRLLSDRFSAERPKGSFSTLEIQRTEQGDSAMYLCASSLAGANEAFFGQGTRLTVV.

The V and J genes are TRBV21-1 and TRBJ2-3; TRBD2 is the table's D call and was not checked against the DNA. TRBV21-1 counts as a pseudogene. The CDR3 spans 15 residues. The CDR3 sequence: CASSKNGNPTDTQYF. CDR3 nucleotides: TGTGCCAGCAGCAAAAACGGGAACCCCACAGATACGCAGTATTTT.

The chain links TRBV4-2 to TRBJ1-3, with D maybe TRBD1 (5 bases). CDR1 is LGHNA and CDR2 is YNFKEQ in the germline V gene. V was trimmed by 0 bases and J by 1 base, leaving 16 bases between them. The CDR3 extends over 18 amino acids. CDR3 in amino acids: CASSQDLGTGVSGNTIYF. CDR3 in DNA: TGTGCCAGCAGCCAAGATCTGGGGACGGGTGTTTCTGGAAACACCATATATTTT.

In DNA form, the CDR3 reads TGCAGCGACAGGGAAAGTTCCAATGAGCAGTTCTTC. Amino acids: CSDRESSNEQFF. The chain uses TRBV29-1 and TRBJ2-1; weak D call: TRBD1 (6 bases). V was trimmed by 7 bases and J by 6 bases, leaving 13 bases between them. Germline CDR1 is SQVTM and CDR2 is ANQGSEA. The CDR3 sequence is 12 residues long.

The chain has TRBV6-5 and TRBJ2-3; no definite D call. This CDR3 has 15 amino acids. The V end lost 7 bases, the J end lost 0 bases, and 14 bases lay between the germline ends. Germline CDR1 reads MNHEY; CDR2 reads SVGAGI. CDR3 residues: CASTQRRSSTDTQYF. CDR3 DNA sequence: TGTGCCAGCACCCAGAGGCGGAGTAGCACAGATACGCAGTATTTT.

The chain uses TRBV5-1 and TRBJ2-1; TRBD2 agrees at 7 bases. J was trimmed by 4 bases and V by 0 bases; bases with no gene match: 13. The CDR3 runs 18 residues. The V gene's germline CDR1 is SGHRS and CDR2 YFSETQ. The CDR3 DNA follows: TGCGCCAGCAGCTTGGCGGTCTCTGGCGGGGGTTTATACAATGAGCAGTTCTTC. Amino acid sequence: CASSLAVSGGGLYNEQFF.

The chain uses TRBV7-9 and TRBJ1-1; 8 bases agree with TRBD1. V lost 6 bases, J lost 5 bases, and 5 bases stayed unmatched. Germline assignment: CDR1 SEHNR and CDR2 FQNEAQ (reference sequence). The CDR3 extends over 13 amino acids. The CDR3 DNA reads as TGTGCCAGCAGAGAGAGACAGGGGACTGAAGCTTTCTTT. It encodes CASRERQGTEAFF.

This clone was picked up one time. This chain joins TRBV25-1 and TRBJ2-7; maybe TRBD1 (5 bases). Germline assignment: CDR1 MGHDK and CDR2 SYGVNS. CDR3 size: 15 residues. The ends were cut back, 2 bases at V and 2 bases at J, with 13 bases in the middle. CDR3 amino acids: CASSELPGSPYEQYF. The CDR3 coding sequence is TGTGCCAGCAGTGAACTCCCAGGGTCGCCCTACGAGCAGTACTTC.

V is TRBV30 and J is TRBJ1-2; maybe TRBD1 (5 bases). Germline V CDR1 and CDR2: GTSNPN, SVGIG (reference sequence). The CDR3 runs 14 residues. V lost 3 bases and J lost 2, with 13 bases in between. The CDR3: CAWRTYRTNYGYTF. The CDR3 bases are TGTGCCTGGAGGACCTACAGGACGAACTATGGCTACACCTTC.

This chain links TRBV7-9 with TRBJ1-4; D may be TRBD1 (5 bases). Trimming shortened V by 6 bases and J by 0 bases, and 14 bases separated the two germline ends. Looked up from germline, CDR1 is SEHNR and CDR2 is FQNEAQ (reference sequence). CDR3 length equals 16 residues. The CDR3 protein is CASRPGGAATNEKLFF. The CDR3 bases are TGTGCCAGCAGGCCCGGGGGAGCAGCAACTAATGAAAAACTGTTTTTT.

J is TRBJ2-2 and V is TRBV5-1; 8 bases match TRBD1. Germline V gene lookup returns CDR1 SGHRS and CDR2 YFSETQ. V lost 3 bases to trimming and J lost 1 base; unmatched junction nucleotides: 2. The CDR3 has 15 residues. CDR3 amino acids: CASSWTGLNTGELFF. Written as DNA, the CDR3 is TGCGCCAGCAGCTGGACAGGGCTGAACACCGGGGAGCTGTTTTTT.

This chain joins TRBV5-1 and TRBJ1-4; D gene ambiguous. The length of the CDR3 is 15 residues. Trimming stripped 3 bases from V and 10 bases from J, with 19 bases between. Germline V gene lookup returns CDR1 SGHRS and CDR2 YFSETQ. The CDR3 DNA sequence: TGCGCCAGCAGCTCCGACCCTGGGTCTGATCGAAAACTGTTTTTT. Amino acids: CASSSDPGSDRKLFF.

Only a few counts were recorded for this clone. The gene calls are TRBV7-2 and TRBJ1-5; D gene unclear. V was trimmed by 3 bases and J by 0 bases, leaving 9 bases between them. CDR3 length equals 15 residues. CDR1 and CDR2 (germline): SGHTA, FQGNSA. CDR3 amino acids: CASSFFPGSNQPQHF. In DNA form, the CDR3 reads TGTGCCAGCAGCTTTTTCCCGGGTAGCAATCAGCCCCAGCATTTT.

In DNA form, the CDR3 reads TGTGCCGTAGGGCCACCAAATCAGCCCCAGCATTTT. This sequence encodes CAVGPPNQPQHF. J is TRBJ1-5 and V is TRBV6-5; no clear D. CDR1 is MNHEY, CDR2 SVGAGI, per germline. Trimming took off 11 bases at V and 4 bases at J, with 12 bases between the two ends. The CDR3 is 12 residues long.

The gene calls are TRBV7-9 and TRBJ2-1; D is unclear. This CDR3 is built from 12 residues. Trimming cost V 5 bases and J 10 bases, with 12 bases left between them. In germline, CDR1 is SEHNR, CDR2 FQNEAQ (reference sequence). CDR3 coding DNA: TGTGCCAGCAGCCCCGTCCCCACGGAGCAGTTCTTC. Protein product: CASSPVPTEQFF.

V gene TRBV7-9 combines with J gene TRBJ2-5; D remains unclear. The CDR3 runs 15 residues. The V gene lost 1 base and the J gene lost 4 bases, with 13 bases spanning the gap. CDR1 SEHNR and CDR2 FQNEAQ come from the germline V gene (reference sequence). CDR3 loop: CASSLGSTGGETQYF. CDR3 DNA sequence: TGTGCCAGCAGCTTAGGTAGCACCGGCGGAGAGACCCAGTACTTC.

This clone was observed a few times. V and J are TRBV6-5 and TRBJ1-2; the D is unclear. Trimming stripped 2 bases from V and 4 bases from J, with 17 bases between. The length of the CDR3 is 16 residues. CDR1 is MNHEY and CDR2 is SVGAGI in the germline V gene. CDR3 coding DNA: TGTGCCAGCAGTTACGATCCGGGGAGCTCTGTCTATGGCTACACCTTC. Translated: CASSYDPGSSVYGYTF.

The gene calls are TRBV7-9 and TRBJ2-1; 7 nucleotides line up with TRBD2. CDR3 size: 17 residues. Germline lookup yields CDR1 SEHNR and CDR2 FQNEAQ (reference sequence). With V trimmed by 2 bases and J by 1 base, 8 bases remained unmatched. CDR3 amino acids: CASSLPVLATSYNEQFF. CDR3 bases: TGTGCCAGCAGCTTACCCGTACTAGCGACATCCTACAATGAGCAGTTCTTC.

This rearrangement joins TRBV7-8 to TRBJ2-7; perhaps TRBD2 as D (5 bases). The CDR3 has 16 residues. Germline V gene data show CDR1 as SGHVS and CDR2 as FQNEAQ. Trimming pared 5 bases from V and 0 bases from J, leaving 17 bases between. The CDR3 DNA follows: TGTGCCAGCAGCATCCGTCCCCTGGGGAGCTCCTACGAGCAGTACTTC. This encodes CASSIRPLGSSYEQYF.

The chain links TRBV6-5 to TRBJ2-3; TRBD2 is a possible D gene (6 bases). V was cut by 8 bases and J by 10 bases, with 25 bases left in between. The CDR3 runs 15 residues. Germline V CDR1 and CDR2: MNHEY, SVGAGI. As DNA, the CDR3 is TGTGCCAGCCGCCCCCGGACTACATTATCCTTGGCGCAGTATTTT. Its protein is CASRPRTTLSLAQYF.